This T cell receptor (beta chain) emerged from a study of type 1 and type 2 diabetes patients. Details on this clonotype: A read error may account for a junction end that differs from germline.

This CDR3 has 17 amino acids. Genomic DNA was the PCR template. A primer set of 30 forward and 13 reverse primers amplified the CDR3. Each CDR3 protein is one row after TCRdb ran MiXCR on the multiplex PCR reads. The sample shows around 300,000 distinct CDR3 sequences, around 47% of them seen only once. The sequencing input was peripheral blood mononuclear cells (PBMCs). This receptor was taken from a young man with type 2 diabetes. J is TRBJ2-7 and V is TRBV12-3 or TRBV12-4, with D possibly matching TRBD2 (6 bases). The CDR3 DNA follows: TGTGCCAACAGTTTAGGGCTGGCGGGAAACCTACTCTACGAGCAGTACTTC. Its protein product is CANSLGLAGNLLYEQYF.